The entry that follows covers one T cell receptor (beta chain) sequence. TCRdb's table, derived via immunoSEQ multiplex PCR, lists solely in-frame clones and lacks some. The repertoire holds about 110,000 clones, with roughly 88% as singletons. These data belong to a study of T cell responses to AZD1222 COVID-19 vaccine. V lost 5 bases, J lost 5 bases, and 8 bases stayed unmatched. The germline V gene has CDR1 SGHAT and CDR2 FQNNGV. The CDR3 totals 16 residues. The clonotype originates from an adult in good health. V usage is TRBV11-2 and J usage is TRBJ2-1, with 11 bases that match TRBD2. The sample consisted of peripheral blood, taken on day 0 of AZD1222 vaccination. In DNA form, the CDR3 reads TGTGCCAGCAGCCCCGGCCTAGCGGGAGGTAACAATGAGCAGTTCTTC. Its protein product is CASSPGLAGGNNEQFF.